These 22 T cell receptor beta chains were all obtained from the same sample, sequenced in a study of cytomegalovirus exposure and HLA in healthy donors. The PCR used 60 Vbeta and 13 Jbeta primers. Sequencing used immunoSEQ multiplex PCR; TCRdb keeps in-frame clones, though not all of them. The table lists approximately 150,000 clones, with 2% to 2.5% in the top ten. Sequenced: PBMCs. The receptors here all came from a woman aged 18-35 years in good health and CMV-seronegative.

V usage is TRBV4-2 and J usage is TRBJ2-3; D is uncertain. Trimming removed 4 bases from V and 6 bases from J, with 17 bases in between. The CDR3 consists of 15 residues. Germline lookup yields CDR1 LGHNA and CDR2 YNFKEQ. As DNA, the CDR3 is TGTGCCAGCAGCCGAGTGGTGCAGGAACGGGATACGCAGTATTTT. Amino acid sequence: CASSRVVQERDTQYF.

The gene calls are TRBV6-5 and TRBJ1-1; no reliable D call. CDR3 length: 15 residues. Germline CDR1 reads MNHEY; CDR2 reads SVGAGI. V shed 2 bases and J shed 1 base, with 11 bases lying between them. The CDR3 is CASSYREGTNTEAFF. CDR3 sequence (DNA): TGTGCCAGCAGTTACAGGGAGGGTACGAACACTGAAGCTTTCTTT.

V usage is TRBV7-9 and J usage is TRBJ2-3; possible D gene TRBD1, 5 bases. There are 14 residues in the CDR3. V lost 3 bases to trimming and J lost 2 bases, with 9 bases between them. The germline V gene encodes CDR1 SEHNR and CDR2 FQNEAQ (reference sequence). CDR3 sequence (DNA): TGTGCCAGCAGCTTTCCCAGGGACACAGATACGCAGTATTTT. It encodes CASSFPRDTDTQYF.

The gene calls are TRBV25-1 and TRBJ2-7, with 11 bases aligning to TRBD2. V dropped 2 bases and J dropped 2; count of bases not matched to a gene: 2. The CDR3 sequence is 15 residues long. Per germline, CDR1 MGHDK and CDR2 SYGVNS. The CDR3 DNA follows: TGTGCCAGCAGTGAAAGTAGCGGGAGGGCCTACGAGCAGTACTTC. Translating gives CASSESSGRAYEQYF.

The V gene is TRBV5-5, the J gene TRBJ2-3, with 16 bases matching TRBD2. The ends lost 4 bases at V and 4 bases at J; junction bases unmatched: 9. The CDR3 extends over 18 amino acids. CDR1 is SGHKS and CDR2 is YYEKEE in the germline V gene (reference sequence). CDR3 region: CASSPGLAGGPVPDTQYF. Written as DNA, the CDR3 is TGTGCCAGCAGCCCGGGACTAGCGGGAGGGCCGGTACCAGATACGCAGTATTTT.

The chain is built from TRBV29-1 and TRBJ2-1, with 10 nucleotides matching TRBD2. Germline-derived CDR1 and CDR2 are SQVTM and ANQGSEA. This CDR3 is 12 amino acids long. The trim removed 4 bases at V and 14 bases at J, leaving 8 bases unmatched. CDR3 DNA: TGCAGCGTTGTTCCAGCGGGAGGGCCAAAGTTCTTC. Its translation is CSVVPAGGPKFF.

As concerns this clone: Sequence at one end of the junction differs from germline and may be a read error. This chain joins TRBV2 and TRBJ2-1; TRBD2 might be the D (6 bases). Looked up from germline, CDR1 is SNHLY and CDR2 is FYNNEI. CDR3 size: 14 residues. The CDR3 sequence is CASSRDWTYDEQFF. The CDR3 region has the DNA TGTGCCAGCAGCCGGGACTGGACCTACGATGAGCAGTTCTTC. Complete variable domain (other parts from reference TRBV2 and TRBJ2-1): EPEVTQTPSHQVTQMGQEVILRCVPISNHLYFYWYRQILGQKVEFLVSFYNNEISEKSEIFDDQFSVERPDGSNFTLKIRSTKLEDSAMYFCASSRDWTYDEQFFGPGTRLTVL.

V is TRBV5-1 and J is TRBJ1-1; D is ambiguous. This CDR3 comprises 16 residues. Germline V gene data show CDR1 as SGHRS and CDR2 as YFSETQ. The ends were cut back, 4 bases at V and 2 bases at J, with 18 bases in the middle. CDR3 amino acids: CASSHHSDGLNTEAFF. The CDR3 nucleotides read TGCGCCAGCAGCCACCACTCTGACGGACTCAACACTGAAGCTTTCTTT.

The chain recombines TRBV6-1 with TRBJ2-1; 8 bases fit TRBD1. Germline V gene sequence: CDR1 MNHNS, CDR2 SASEGT. Trimming cost V 8 bases and J 4 bases; bases outside gene matches: 4. The CDR3 contains 13 residues. The CDR3 loop reads CASRDRMYNEQFF. CDR3 DNA: TGTGCCAGCCGGGACAGGATGTACAATGAGCAGTTCTTC.

Here the CDR3 reads CASSPPYDGYGYTF. The CDR3 DNA sequence: TGTGCCAGCTCACCACCGTATGACGGGTATGGCTACACCTTC. The chain combines TRBV18 with TRBJ1-2; D remains unclear. In germline, CDR1 is KGHSH, CDR2 LQKENI. The V end was cut by 0 bases, the J end by 5 bases, with 10 bases between. This CDR3 has 14 residues.

This chain joins TRBV19 and TRBJ1-2; D is unclear. Germline CDR1 is LNHDA and CDR2 is SQIVND (reference sequence). The CDR3 is 14 amino acids. Between the trimmed V and J ends, which lost 3 bases and 1 base, there was a span of 9 bases. The CDR3 bases are TGTGCCAGTAGTATGCCCGGGATTAACTATGGCTACACCTTC. This encodes CASSMPGINYGYTF.

Concerning this clone: As the CDR3 is not closed by the conserved phenylalanine or tryptophan, this likely results from a read error. The DNA is left out, because the CDR3 cannot be placed on it with certainty; the CDR3 is given as TCRdb lists it. CDR3 protein: CASRIKPRTGRGDREDT. This chain uses TRBV11-3 with TRBJ2-7; the table names TRBD1, a call not compared with the DNA. The germline gives CDR1 SGHNT, CDR2 YENEEA. Including both end residues, the CDR3 is 17 amino acids long.

The chain couples TRBV6-5 to TRBJ2-5; tentative D call: TRBD2 (7 bases). Between the trimmed V and J ends, which lost 0 bases and 7 bases, there was a span of 18 bases. CDR1 and CDR2 from the germline V gene are MNHEY and SVGAGI. The CDR3 contains 16 residues. Here the CDR3 reads CASSYSTVGLGGTQYF. The CDR3 bases are TGTGCCAGCAGTTACTCGACAGTCGGACTAGGGGGGACCCAGTACTTC.

CDR3 in amino acids: CASSPPGTSGNTEQFF. For the CDR3, the DNA is TGTGCCAGCTCACCACCTGGGACTAGCGGGAACACTGAGCAGTTCTTC. The rearrangement links TRBV18 to TRBJ2-1; 13 bases are a match to TRBD2. Germline V CDR1 and CDR2: KGHSH, LQKENI. The CDR3 is 16 amino acids. V shed 0 bases, J shed 9 bases, and the junction held 5 bases outside the gene matches.

J is TRBJ2-1 and V is TRBV7-3, with TRBD2 matching 13 bases. Germline V gene sequence: CDR1 SGHTA, CDR2 FQGTGA. V was pared by 5 bases and J by 7 bases, with 5 bases of the junction left unmatched. This CDR3 region has 15 residues. CDR3 sequence: CASSPRTSGRNEQFF. For the CDR3, the DNA is TGTGCCAGCAGCCCCCGGACTAGCGGGAGAAATGAGCAGTTCTTC.

V and J are TRBV5-1 and TRBJ2-5, with TRBD1 matching over 9 bases. The end of the DNA aligns better with TRBJ2-7, so the J call may be wrong. This CDR3 contains 13 residues. Looked up from germline, CDR1 is SGHRS and CDR2 is YFSETQ. The DNA of the CDR3 is TGCGCCAGCAGCACGACAGGGGGATACGAGCAGTACTTC. Translating it yields CASSTTGGYEQYF.

The chain employs TRBV5-1 and TRBJ2-1, with TRBD2 identical over 11 bases. The V gene end was trimmed by 1 base and the J gene end by 6 bases; junction bases not matched to a gene: 3. The CDR3 has 15 amino acids. The V gene's germline CDR1 is SGHRS and CDR2 YFSETQ. The CDR3 DNA sequence: TGCGCCAGCAGCTTGTATCTAGCGGGAGGCAATGAGCAGTTCTTC. It codes for CASSLYLAGGNEQFF. The full variable domain, with the rest looked up from reference TRBV5-1 and TRBJ2-1, is KAGVTQTPRYLIKTRGQQVTLSCSPISGHRSVSWYQQTPGQGLQFLFEYFSETQRNKGNFPGRFSGRQFSNSRSEMNVSTLELGDSALYLCASSLYLAGGNEQFFGPGTRLTVL.

The rearrangement links TRBV5-8 to TRBJ2-3; D is perhaps TRBD2 (6 bases). The CDR3 covers 15 residues. From germline, CDR1 is SGHTS and CDR2 YDEGEE. V shed 2 bases and J shed 0 bases, with 10 bases lying between them. For the CDR3, the DNA is TGTGCCAGCAGCTTAGGGACTCTTAGCACAGATACGCAGTATTTT. Its translation is CASSLGTLSTDTQYF.

The chain recombines TRBV19 with TRBJ2-7; maybe TRBD2 (6 bases). CDR1 and CDR2 from the germline V gene are LNHDA and SQIVND (reference sequence). This CDR3 spans 15 amino acids. The V end was cut by 5 bases, the J end by 3 bases, with 17 bases between. For the CDR3, the DNA is TGTGCCAGTAGTCCAAATAGCGGCGCTCACTACGAGCAGTACGTC. Translation: CASSPNSGAHYEQYV.

Remarks on this clone: One end of the junction is discordant with germline, which a read error may explain. The chain carries TRBV7-2 and TRBJ2-3; possibly TRBD2 for D (6 bases). From germline, CDR1 is SGHTA and CDR2 FQGNSA. The CDR3 is made up of 16 amino acids. For the CDR3, the DNA is TGTGCCAGCAGATTAGCGGTGGGAGGTCGGGCAGATACGCAGTATTTT. Translated: CASRLAVGGRADTQYF.

V gene TRBV28 combines with J gene TRBJ1-2; tentative D call: TRBD1 (5 bases). The CDR3 length is 15 residues. Looked up from germline, CDR1 is MDHEN and CDR2 is SYDVKM. Trimming took off 6 bases at V and 4 bases at J, with 18 bases between the two ends. The chain's CDR3 is CASSQDSRLPYGYTF. The CDR3 DNA sequence: TGTGCCAGCAGCCAAGACAGCCGCCTTCCCTATGGCTACACCTTC.

The genes are TRBV6-1 and TRBJ2-7; 9 bases are shared with TRBD2. Germline V lookup: CDR1 MNHNS, CDR2 SASEGT. Trimming took 7 bases from V and 5 from J; bases not matched to a gene: 12. The CDR3 covers 15 residues. CDR3 coding DNA: TGTGCCAGCATAAGGATAGCGGGAGAGGGGAACGAGCAGTACTTC. Amino acids: CASIRIAGEGNEQYF.